This TCR beta chain was observed in a study of cytotoxic CD8 clonotypes in ibrutinib-treated CLL. The CDR3 consists of 13 residues. Germline V gene sequence: CDR1 SGHNT, CDR2 YENEEA. V gave up 1 base and J gave up 7 bases, with 11 bases separating them. Produced via immunoSEQ multiplex PCR; TCRdb's table is partial and in-frame only. Among fewer than 400,000 clones listed, 60% to 80% were seen once. This specimen consisted of PBMCs, obtained after 36 months of ibrutinib treatment. This rearrangement joins TRBV11-3 to TRBJ2-7; TRBD1 might be the D (5 bases). The source of this sequence is a human donor with chronic lymphocytic leukemia. This CDR3 reads CASSLGLSGEQYF. The CDR3 nucleotides read TGTGCCAGCAGCTTAGGCCTTTCAGGGGAGCAGTACTTC.